Included here is one T cell receptor beta chain sequence, with context. Its antigen remains unknown. Template switching was used to attach UMIs, which incorporated a 6-nucleotide sample barcode. TCRdb reworked the 5' RACE reads into one entry per CDR3 protein, no DNA. This sample's table has over 120,000 distinct CDR3 sequences. The data derive from a study of monozygotic twins with inflammatory bowel disease. Study-wide points: No difference was seen in repertoire similarity between concordant and discordant twins, possibly from limited power. Discrimination among different T cell subtypes was not achievable.

CDR3 length: 14 residues. Germline CDR1 and CDR2: SEHNR and FQNEAQ (reference sequence). The chain uses TRBV7-9 and TRBJ2-7; absent DNA, TCRdb's TRBD1 call cannot be checked. The sample consisted of blood. The source of this sequence is a human donor with ulcerative colitis or Crohn's disease, or a healthy co-twin of an affected twin (not recorded which). The CDR3 reads CASSFTGVGYEQYF.